This T cell receptor (beta chain) appears in the sequencing data of a study of T cell repertoires in cytomegalovirus infection. Each CDR3 protein gets one entry after TCRdb re-called the reads with MiXCR. This sample has under 70,000 distinct CDR3 sequences; roughly a third occur once, and the top ten carry around three quarters. This clonotype was seen more than once but under ten times. Antigen: not known. The V end was cut by 4 bases, the J end by 7 bases, with 17 bases between. The CDR3 length is 14 residues. The V gene's germline CDR1 is SQVTM and CDR2 ANQGSEA. Sequencing used PBMCs, sequenced either directly or after in vitro stimulation (not recorded which). This receptor was taken from a human donor in good health (CMV status not recorded). Some clones in this sample may be carry-over from other donors' samples. J is TRBJ2-1 and V is TRBV29-1, with a possible D match to TRBD1 (7 bases). The CDR3, as DNA: TGCAGCGTTGGGACAGGACTACATCGGAATGAGCAGTTCTTC. The encoded protein is CSVGTGLHRNEQFF.